Following are 29 T cell receptor beta chains from one sample sequenced in a study of Tregs in tolerant kidney transplant recipients. TCRdb keeps only in-frame clones here, not all; method: immunoSEQ multiplex PCR. The table records 100,000 to 120,000 clones, 90% of them present only once. Sequenced here: CD4+ T cells from blood, sampled before the transplant. These TCRs come from a human donor who received a combined kidney and bone marrow transplant.

This chain joins TRBV9 and TRBJ1-3, with TRBD1 as a possible D gene (5 bases). The CDR3 is 14 amino acids. Germline assignment: CDR1 SGDLS and CDR2 YYNGEE. V shed 4 bases and J shed 0 bases, with 8 bases lying between them. The CDR3 region has the DNA TGTGCCAGCAGCTCCGGGGGCTCTGGAAACACCATATATTTT. This codes for CASSSGGSGNTIYF.

This chain joins TRBV7-2 and TRBJ2-1; a possible D gene is TRBD1 (6 bases). Trimming removed 4 bases at V and 4 bases at J, with 14 bases between. The CDR3 runs to 15 residues. The V gene's germline CDR1 is SGHTA and CDR2 FQGNSA. CDR3 in DNA: TGTGCCAGCAGCTCGTCACAGGGATTATACAATGAGCAGTTCTTC. This codes for CASSSSQGLYNEQFF.

This chain links TRBV11-2 with TRBJ2-1; the match to TRBD1 covers 7 bases. CDR3 length: 13 residues. Germline V lookup: CDR1 SGHAT, CDR2 FQNNGV. V shed 5 bases, J shed 6 bases, and the junction held 4 bases outside the gene matches. The CDR3 region has the DNA TGTGCCAGCAGCGTACAGGGGATCAATGAGCAGTTCTTC. Translation: CASSVQGINEQFF.

The chain recombines TRBV5-1 with TRBJ1-1, with D uncertain. CDR1 and CDR2 from the germline V gene are SGHRS and YFSETQ. The CDR3 extends over 14 amino acids. V was clipped by 0 bases and J by 2 bases, with 8 bases between them. The CDR3 is CASSLGAPNTEAFF. CDR3 sequence (DNA): TGCGCCAGCAGCTTGGGGGCTCCAAACACTGAAGCTTTCTTT.

The genes are TRBV30 and TRBJ2-1, with D perhaps matching TRBD1 (5 bases). Germline V gene lookup returns CDR1 GTSNPN and CDR2 SVGIG (reference sequence). There are 20 residues in the CDR3. The ends were cut back, 1 base at V and 0 bases at J, with 25 bases in the middle. The CDR3 DNA reads as TGTGCCTGGAGTGGCAGACTTAGGGCCCTAATAGGGGCCTCCTACAATGAGCAGTTCTTC. Translating gives CAWSGRLRALIGASYNEQFF.

This rearrangement joins TRBV6-5 to TRBJ1-3, with TRBD1 identical over 7 bases. The CDR3 is made up of 16 amino acids. Germline loops: CDR1 MNHEY, CDR2 SVGAGI. The V gene end was trimmed by 4 bases and the J gene end by 4 bases; junction bases not matched to a gene: 10. The CDR3 sequence: CASSSGQWGSGNTIYF. In DNA form, the CDR3 reads TGTGCCAGCAGTTCGGGACAGTGGGGGTCGGGAAACACCATATATTTT.

This clone was picked up a small number of times. The chain has TRBV9 and TRBJ1-5, with a possible D match to TRBD1 (5 bases). The CDR3 runs to 14 residues. Germline V lookup: CDR1 SGDLS, CDR2 YYNGEE. V was clipped by 7 bases and J by 6 bases, with 17 bases between them. The CDR3 region is CASRRAGGTQPQHF. As DNA, the CDR3 is TGTGCCAGCCGGAGGGCGGGGGGAACTCAGCCCCAGCATTTT. Together with reference TRBV9 and TRBJ1-5, the CDR3 gives the full variable domain: DSGVTQTPKHLITATGQRVTLRCSPRSGDLSVYWYQQSLDQGLQFLIQYYNGEERAKGNILERFSAQQFPDLHSELNLSSLELGDSALYFCASRRAGGTQPQHFGDGTRLSIL.

The chain links TRBV10-2 to TRBJ2-7; a possible D gene is TRBD1 (6 bases). V lost 6 bases and J lost 3, with 18 bases in between. This CDR3 contains 15 residues. Germline-derived CDR1 and CDR2 are WSHSY and SAAADI. DNA of the CDR3: TGCGCCAGCAGCGAACCGGGACAACCGATCTACGAGCAGTACTTC. Translating gives CASSEPGQPIYEQYF.

The V gene is TRBV5-1, the J gene TRBJ1-1, with a tentative D call TRBD1 (5 bases). The CDR3 covers 13 residues. Trimming pared 0 bases from V and 5 bases from J, leaving 8 bases between. Looked up from germline, CDR1 is SGHRS and CDR2 is YFSETQ. CDR3 in DNA: TGCGCCAGCAGCTTGGAGCAGGGTACTGAAGCTTTCTTT. Encoded protein: CASSLEQGTEAFF.

This chain uses TRBV27 with TRBJ2-1, with a weak D call TRBD1 (6 bases). CDR3 size: 15 residues. CDR1 is MNHEY, CDR2 SMNVEV, per germline (reference sequence). V gave up 0 bases and J gave up 7 bases, with 13 bases separating them. Written as DNA, the CDR3 is TGTGCCAGCAGTTTATCGGGGGCGGCCGAGAATGAGCAGTTCTTC. Protein sequence: CASSLSGAAENEQFF.

This chain connects TRBV19 to TRBJ1-5; 10 positions agree with TRBD1. V was pared by 8 bases and J by 2 bases, with 3 bases of the junction left unmatched. CDR1 LNHDA and CDR2 SQIVND come from the germline V gene (reference sequence). This CDR3 is built from 14 residues. In DNA form, the CDR3 reads TGTGCCAGTCGGACAGGGGGTGGCAATCAGCCCCAGCATTTT. Translating gives CASRTGGGNQPQHF.

V gene TRBV6-1 combines with J gene TRBJ1-3, with D possibly matching TRBD1 (6 bases). V shed 4 bases and J shed 3 bases, with 13 bases lying between them. The germline V gene has CDR1 MNHNS and CDR2 SASEGT. This CDR3 has 15 amino acids. This CDR3 reads CASSGEGVIGNTIYF. CDR3 DNA sequence: TGTGCCAGCAGTGGGGAGGGGGTGATTGGAAACACCATATATTTT.

The chain couples TRBV29-1 to TRBJ1-1; the match to TRBD1 covers 7 bases. This CDR3 contains 13 residues. Germline assignment: CDR1 SQVTM and CDR2 ANQGSEA. The V and J ends lost 7 bases and 1 base, in that order; junction bases with no gene match: 6. CDR3 DNA sequence: TGCAGCGCCAAGACAGGGCCGAACACTGAAGCTTTCTTT. It translates to CSAKTGPNTEAFF. Full variable domain (rest looked up from reference TRBV29-1 and TRBJ1-1): SAVISQKPSRDICQRGTSLTIQCQVDSQVTMMFWYRQQPGQSLTLIATANQGSEATYESGFVIDKFPISRPNLTFSTLTVSNMSPEDSSIYLCSAKTGPNTEAFFGQGTRLTVV.

The CDR3 DNA reads as TGCAGCGTTGAAAAAGGGTCAGGGAATGCCTATGGCTACACCTTC. It is translated as CSVEKGSGNAYGYTF. The chain joins TRBV29-1 to TRBJ1-2; weak D call: TRBD1 (5 bases). V was trimmed by 2 bases and J by 4 bases, leaving 17 bases between them. Germline V gene data show CDR1 as SQVTM and CDR2 as ANQGSEA. The CDR3 is 15 residues long.

The CDR3 reads CTSSPPPRSYEQYF. The CDR3 nucleotides are TGCACCAGCAGCCCGCCCCCGCGGTCCTACGAGCAGTACTTC. The V and J genes are TRBV1 and TRBJ2-7; the table names TRBD2, a call not compared with the DNA. TRBV1 is a documented pseudogene. This CDR3 has 14 amino acids.

The V gene is TRBV5-1, the J gene TRBJ1-1, with a weak D call TRBD1 (5 bases). Germline CDR1 SGHRS, CDR2 YFSETQ. This CDR3 has 13 amino acids. Trimming stripped 4 bases from V and 6 bases from J, with 13 bases between. Here the CDR3 reads CASSAQGSAEAFF. As DNA, the CDR3 is TGCGCCAGCAGCGCGCAGGGCAGCGCTGAAGCTTTCTTT.

This chain joins TRBV28 and TRBJ2-7; D is undetermined. The CDR3 has 16 amino acids. Germline V gene lookup returns CDR1 MDHEN and CDR2 SYDVKM. Trimming stripped 5 bases from V and 1 base from J, with 18 bases between. The CDR3 spells CASSPLAFRVSYEQYF. The DNA for the CDR3 is TGTGCCAGCAGTCCTCTTGCATTTCGGGTGTCCTACGAGCAGTACTTC. The full variable domain, with the rest looked up from reference TRBV28 and TRBJ2-7, is DVKVTQSSRYLVKRTGEKVFLECVQDMDHENMFWYRQDPGLGLRLIYFSYDVKMKEKGDIPEGYSVSREKKERFSLILESASTNQTSMYLCASSPLAFRVSYEQYFGPGTRLTVT.

The V call is TRBV27, the J call TRBJ1-1; 9 positions match TRBD1. Germline lookup yields CDR1 MNHEY and CDR2 SMNVEV (reference sequence). V shed 2 bases and J 6 bases; nucleotides not matched to a gene: 7. The CDR3 spans 15 residues. In DNA, the CDR3 is TGTGCCAGCAGTTTAGGGGACAGGGACGTGGCTGAAGCTTTCTTT. Amino acid sequence: CASSLGDRDVAEAFF.

The count of this clone is one. This chain joins TRBV15 and TRBJ2-5; D remains ambiguous. Between the trimmed V and J ends, which lost 1 base and 3 bases, there was a span of 6 bases. CDR3 size: 13 residues. The germline V gene has CDR1 LNHNV and CDR2 YYDKDF (reference sequence). The CDR3 DNA sequence: TGTGCCACCAGCAGAGCCCAGGAAGAGACCCAGTACTTC. Translation: CATSRAQEETQYF.

The CDR3 loop reads CATSGGAETQYF. CDR3 DNA sequence: TGTGCCACCTCAGGAGGTGCGGAGACCCAGTACTTC. The chain carries TRBV6-1 and TRBJ2-5, with TRBD2 as a possible D gene (5 bases). Germline-derived CDR1 and CDR2 are MNHNS and SASEGT. The CDR3 has 12 residues. The V and J ends lost 10 bases and 5 bases respectively, with 14 bases between them.

The rearrangement joins TRBV12-2 to TRBJ2-1; TRBD1 reflects the table's D call only, with no check against the DNA. TRBV12-2 is described as a pseudogene. This CDR3 has 14 residues. Here the CDR3 reads CASRFTGGTDEQFF. The CDR3 coding sequence is TGTGCAAGTCGCTTTACAGGGGGGACGGATGAGCAGTTCTTC.

This chain uses TRBV6-5 with TRBJ1-2; no clear D gene. The germline V and J ends were trimmed by 2 bases and 10 bases, with 17 bases remaining between them. This CDR3 is 14 amino acids long. Germline-derived CDR1 and CDR2 are MNHEY and SVGAGI. This CDR3 reads CASSYHRGGSDYTF. CDR3 bases: TGTGCCAGCAGTTACCACCGCGGAGGGAGTGACTACACCTTC.

The V and J genes are TRBV5-1 and TRBJ1-4, with 9 bases lining up with TRBD1. V was pared by 4 bases and J by 5 bases, with 3 bases of the junction left unmatched. The germline gives CDR1 SGHRS, CDR2 YFSETQ. The CDR3 runs to 14 residues. This CDR3 reads CASSPGTGNEKLFF. The CDR3 bases are TGCGCCAGCAGCCCCGGGACAGGGAATGAAAAACTGTTTTTT. The whole variable domain, remainder taken from reference TRBV5-1 and TRBJ1-4, is KAGVTQTPRYLIKTRGQQVTLSCSPISGHRSVSWYQQTPGQGLQFLFEYFSETQRNKGNFPGRFSGRQFSNSRSEMNVSTLELGDSALYLCASSPGTGNEKLFFGSGTQLSVL.

V usage is TRBV11-2 and J usage is TRBJ2-7; TRBD1 is a possible D gene (5 bases). The CDR3 is 19 amino acids. The V gene lost 1 base and the J gene lost 1 base, with 23 bases spanning the gap. Looked up from germline, CDR1 is SGHAT and CDR2 is FQNNGV. The CDR3 sequence: CASSLGWTTGGLVSYEQYF. The CDR3 region has the DNA TGTGCCAGCAGCTTAGGCTGGACAACGGGTGGTCTAGTATCCTACGAGCAGTACTTC.

This rearrangement joins TRBV20-1 to TRBJ2-1; D is ambiguous. Germline CDR1 reads DFQATT; CDR2 reads SNEGSKA (reference sequence). Trimming cost V 3 bases and J 10 bases, with 10 bases left between them. CDR3 size: 11 residues. The CDR3 sequence is CSASPRVEQFF. DNA for the CDR3: TGCAGTGCTAGCCCCCGCGTGGAGCAGTTCTTC.

The J gene is TRBJ1-5, the V gene TRBV19; D is possibly TRBD1 (5 bases). CDR3 length: 16 amino acids. V was cut by 3 bases and J by 5 bases, with 17 bases left in between. The germline CDR1 and CDR2 sequences are LNHDA and SQIVND (reference sequence). CDR3 protein: CASSIGGRIADQPQHF. In nucleotides, the CDR3 is TGTGCCAGTAGTATCGGGGGACGGATCGCCGATCAGCCCCAGCATTTT.

This sequence joins TRBV4-3 and TRBJ2-5; 10 bases agree with TRBD2. The CDR3 is 17 amino acids. The germline CDR1 and CDR2 sequences are LGHNA and YSLEER. Trimming removed 1 base from V and 9 bases from J; junction bases left unmatched: 14. CDR3 sequence (DNA): TGCGCCAGCAGCCAAGTGTGGACTAGCGGAGGGGGAGTCGCCCAGTACTTC. Encoded protein: CASSQVWTSGGGVAQYF.

This chain links TRBV4-1 with TRBJ2-5; 14 positions match TRBD2. V was clipped by 4 bases and J by 4 bases; unmatched bases: 2. The CDR3 sequence is 15 residues long. Germline V lookup: CDR1 MGHRA, CDR2 YSYEKL. The CDR3 DNA sequence: TGCGCCAGCAGCCGCGGGACTAGCGGGGGAGAGACCCAGTACTTC. This sequence encodes CASSRGTSGGETQYF.

The rearrangement joins TRBV10-1 to TRBJ2-1; tentatively, D is TRBD2 (6 bases). V was cut by 4 bases and J by 7 bases, with 11 bases left in between. Per germline, CDR1 WNHNN and CDR2 SYGVQD (reference sequence). The CDR3 has 13 amino acids. Written as DNA, the CDR3 is TGCGCCAGCAGTGGTAGACTAGGGAATGAGCAGTTCTTC. Its protein is CASSGRLGNEQFF.